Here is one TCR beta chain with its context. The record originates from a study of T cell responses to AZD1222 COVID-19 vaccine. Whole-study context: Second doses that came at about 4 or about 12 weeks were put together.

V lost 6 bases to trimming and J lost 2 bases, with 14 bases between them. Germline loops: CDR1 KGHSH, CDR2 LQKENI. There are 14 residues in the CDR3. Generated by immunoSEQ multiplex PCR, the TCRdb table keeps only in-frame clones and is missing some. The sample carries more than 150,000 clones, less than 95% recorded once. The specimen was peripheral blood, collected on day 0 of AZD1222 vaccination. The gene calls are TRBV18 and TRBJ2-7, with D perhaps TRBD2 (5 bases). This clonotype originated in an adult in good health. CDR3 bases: TGTGCCAGCTCGATTACTCCGGGAACCTACGAGCAGTACTTC. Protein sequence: CASSITPGTYEQYF.